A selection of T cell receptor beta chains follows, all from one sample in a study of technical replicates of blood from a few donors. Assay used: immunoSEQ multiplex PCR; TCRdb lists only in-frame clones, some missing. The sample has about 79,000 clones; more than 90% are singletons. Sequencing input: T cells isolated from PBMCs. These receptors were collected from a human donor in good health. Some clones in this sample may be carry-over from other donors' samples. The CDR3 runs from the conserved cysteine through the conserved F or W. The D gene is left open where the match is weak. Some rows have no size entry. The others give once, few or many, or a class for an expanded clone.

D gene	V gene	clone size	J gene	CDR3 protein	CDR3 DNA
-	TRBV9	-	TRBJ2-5	CASSVDGRQTQYF	TGTGCCAGCAGCGTAGATGGCCGTCAGACCCAGTACTTC
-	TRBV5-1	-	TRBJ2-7	CASSLSLSEVGYEQYF	TGCGCCAGCAGCTTAAGTCTTTCTGAGGTGGGCTACGAGCAGTACTTC
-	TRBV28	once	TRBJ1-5	CASSFGGPVNQPQHF	TGTGCCAGCAGTTTTGGAGGGCCTGTCAATCAGCCCCAGCATTTT
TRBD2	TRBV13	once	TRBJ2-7	CASSPSLTSGRPYEQYF	TGTGCCAGCAGTCCTTCACTAACTAGCGGGAGGCCCTACGAGCAGTACTTC
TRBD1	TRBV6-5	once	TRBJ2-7	CASSYWGQGNGEQYF	TGTGCCAGCAGTTACTGGGGACAGGGGAACGGCGAGCAGTACTTC
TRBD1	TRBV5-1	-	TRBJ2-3	CASSFPRTGTTDTQYF	TGCGCCAGCAGCTTCCCGCGGACAGGGACGACAGATACGCAGTATTTT
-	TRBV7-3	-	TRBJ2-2	CASSLSSNTGELFF	TGTGCCAGCAGCTTATCTTCGAACACCGGGGAGCTGTTTTTT
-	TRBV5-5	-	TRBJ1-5	CASSPVLNQPQHF	TGTGCCAGCAGCCCGGTCCTTAATCAGCCCCAGCATTTT
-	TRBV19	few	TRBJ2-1	CASSRDWAEQFF	TGTGCCAGTAGTAGAGACTGGGCTGAGCAGTTCTTC
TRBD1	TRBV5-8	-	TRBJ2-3	CASSPGIPGQSRRPTDTQYF	TGTGCCAGCAGCCCTGGAATACCGGGACAGTCCCGGAGGCCCACAGATACGCAGTATTTT
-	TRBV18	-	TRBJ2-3	CASSPPEGITDTQYF	TGTGCCAGCTCACCACCTGAGGGAATAACAGATACGCAGTATTTT
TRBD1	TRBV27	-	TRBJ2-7	CASSLSGTGGYEQYF	TGTGCCAGCAGTTTATCGGGGACAGGGGGCTACGAGCAGTACTTC
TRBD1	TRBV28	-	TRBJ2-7	CASRPTDRSRYEQYF	TGTGCCAGCAGGCCTACGGACAGGAGCCGCTACGAGCAGTACTTC
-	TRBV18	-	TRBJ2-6	CASSPMSQGFGANVLTF	TGTGCCAGCTCACCAATGTCTCAGGGATTTGGGGCCAACGTCCTGACTTTC
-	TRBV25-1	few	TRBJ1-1	CASSEGGTEAFF	TGTGCCAGCAGTGAAGGCGGGACTGAAGCTTTCTTT
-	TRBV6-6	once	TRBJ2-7	CASSLTETTYEQYF	TGTGCCAGCAGTTTAACGGAAACTACCTACGAGCAGTACTTC
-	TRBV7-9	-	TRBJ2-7	CASSLEQGPYEQYF	TGTGCCAGCAGCTTAGAGCAGGGGCCCTACGAGCAGTACTTC
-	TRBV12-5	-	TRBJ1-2	CASGLDPDYYGYTF	TGTGCTAGTGGTTTGGATCCCGACTACTATGGCTACACCTTC
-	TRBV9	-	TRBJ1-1	CASSPEVRILNTEAFF	TGTGCCAGCAGCCCAGAAGTCCGAATCCTGAACACTGAAGCTTTCTTT
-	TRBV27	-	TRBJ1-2	CASSLNPGYGYTF	TGTGCCAGCAGTTTAAATCCGGGCTATGGCTACACCTTC
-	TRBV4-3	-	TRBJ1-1	CASSSNVEVTEAFF	TGCGCCAGCAGTTCCAATGTAGAGGTCACTGAAGCTTTCTTT
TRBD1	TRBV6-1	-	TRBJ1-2	CASSPGQGFYGYTF	TGTGCCAGCAGTCCGGGACAGGGGTTCTATGGCTACACCTTC
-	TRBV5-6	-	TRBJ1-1	CASWEGAEAFF	TGTGCCAGCTGGGAGGGCGCTGAAGCTTTCTTT